Listed below are T cell receptor beta chains from one sample, sequenced in a study of OX40 agonist ivuxolimab in advanced cancers. Sequencing used immunoSEQ multiplex PCR; TCRdb keeps in-frame clones, though not all of them. The sample contains about 36,000 clones, around 90% of which appear only once. The sequencing used CD4+ or CD8+ T cells sorted from blood, collected in a trial of the OX40 agonist ivuxolimab. The receptors were gathered from an adult with an advanced solid tumor such as melanoma, head and neck, liver or kidney cancer. The CDR3 runs from the conserved cysteine through the conserved F or W. A D gene is named only where the DNA matches it firmly. Only some rows state a clone size, as once, few, many or a class for expanded clones.

V	D	length	size	J	CDR3	DNA
TRBV11-3	TRBD2	18	.	TRBJ2-3	CASSFKSMSGAGLDTQYF	TGTGCCAGCAGTTTTAAATCCATGAGCGGGGCCGGGTTGGATACGCAGTATTTT
TRBV10-2	TRBD2	16	once	TRBJ2-5	CASRDPGLAGGKTQYF	TGCGCCAGCAGGGACCCGGGACTAGCGGGAGGGAAGACCCAGTACTTC
TRBV7-3	.	15	.	TRBJ2-7	CASSPGLSSSYEQYF	TGTGCCAGCAGCCCGGGACTCTCGAGCTCCTACGAGCAGTACTTC
TRBV7-6	TRBD2	16	.	TRBJ2-5	CASSLRLAGAQETQYF	TGTGCCAGCAGCTTACGACTAGCGGGAGCGCAAGAGACCCAGTACTTC
TRBV4-3	.	16	.	TRBJ1-1	CASSQDTVGANTEAFF	TGCGCCAGCAGCCAAGACACGGTCGGGGCGAACACTGAAGCTTTCTTT
TRBV23-1	.	12	.	TRBJ1-2	CASIWWQPGYTF	TGCGCCAGCATTTGGTGGCAGCCTGGCTACACCTTC
TRBV19	.	15	.	TRBJ1-5	CASSLYLGGNQPQHF	TGTGCCAGTAGTTTATATCTGGGTGGAAATCAGCCCCAGCATTTT
TRBV6-6	.	13	.	TRBJ1-1	CASSYEKNTEAFF	TGTGCCAGCAGTTACGAAAAGAACACTGAAGCTTTCTTT
TRBV15	.	13	.	TRBJ1-1	CATSRTGTSEAFF	TGTGCCACCAGCCGAACAGGGACCTCTGAAGCTTTCTTT
TRBV27	.	16	.	TRBJ2-1	CASSLSAHRGYNEQFF	TGTGCCAGCAGTTTATCAGCACACCGGGGGTACAATGAGCAGTTCTTC
TRBV21-1	.	20	.	TRBJ2-1	CASPSKIGSGRGNSYNEQFF	TGTGCCAGCCCCTCCAAAATAGGTAGCGGGAGGGGGAACTCCTACAATGAGCAGTTCTTC
TRBV7-9	TRBD1	13	.	TRBJ2-7	CASSKGQGYEQYF	TGTGCCAGCAGCAAGGGACAGGGCTACGAGCAGTACTTC
TRBV27	TRBD2	14	few	TRBJ2-7	CASSLSAGAYEQYF	TGTGCCAGCAGTTTATCGGCGGGAGCATACGAGCAGTACTTC
TRBV27	TRBD1	16	.	TRBJ1-2	CASSPGTGGAGYGYTF	TGTGCCAGCAGCCCCGGGACAGGGGGCGCGGGATATGGCTACACCTTC
TRBV2	.	13	.	TRBJ2-7	CASKGSAYYEQYF	TGTGCCAGCAAAGGTAGCGCCTACTACGAGCAGTACTTC
TRBV7-6	TRBD2	16	.	TRBJ2-7	CASSLAFSSGAWEQYF	TGTGCCAGCAGCTTAGCGTTCTCTAGCGGTGCTTGGGAGCAGTACTTC
TRBV27	TRBD1	15	.	TRBJ1-3	CASSAAGGFGNTIYF	TGTGCCAGCAGTGCTGCAGGGGGCTTTGGAAACACCATATATTTT
TRBV9	TRBD1	17	.	TRBJ1-4	CASSGEPTGTTNEKLFF	TGTGCCAGCAGCGGGGAGCCGACAGGGACAACTAATGAAAAACTGTTTTTT
TRBV5-8	.	14	once	TRBJ2-3	CASSWGAATDTQYF	TGTGCCAGCAGCTGGGGGGCTGCCACAGATACGCAGTATTTT
TRBV27	TRBD1	16	.	TRBJ2-1	CASSSLLSRGLNEQFF	TGTGCCAGCAGTTCACTCTTATCCAGGGGGCTCAATGAGCAGTTCTTC
TRBV9	TRBD2	16	.	TRBJ2-3	CASSVALASSTDTQYF	TGTGCCAGCAGCGTAGCACTAGCGTCCAGCACAGATACGCAGTATTTT
TRBV4-1	TRBD1	13	.	TRBJ1-2	CASSKPTGLGYTF	TGCGCCAGCAGCAAGCCGACAGGGCTTGGCTACACCTTC
TRBV28	.	15	.	TRBJ2-5	CASSPTRIAKETQYF	TGTGCCAGCAGCCCGACCCGGATAGCGAAAGAGACCCAGTACTTC
TRBV11-2	.	13	.	TRBJ2-7	CASSLGASYEQYF	TGTGCCAGCAGCTTAGGTGCCTCCTACGAGCAGTACTTC
TRBV29-1	.	13	.	TRBJ2-7	CSVARENTYEQYF	TGCAGCGTTGCCCGGGAGAATACCTACGAGCAGTACTTC
TRBV7-2	TRBD1	18	.	TRBJ2-7	CASSLAPSVGDRPYEQYF	TGTGCCAGCAGCTTAGCGCCTTCAGTAGGGGACAGACCCTACGAGCAGTACTTC
TRBV27	.	14	.	TRBJ1-1	CASRPGGGWTEAFF	TGTGCCAGCAGACCGGGGGGGGGATGGACTGAAGCTTTCTTT
TRBV7-9	TRBD2	14	once	TRBJ2-7	CASSSAGTSYEQYF	TGTGCCAGCAGCTCCGCCGGGACTAGCTACGAGCAGTACTTC
TRBV13	TRBD2	16	.	TRBJ2-2	CASSPGLAGLGGELFF	TGTGCCAGCAGCCCGGGACTAGCGGGCCTCGGCGGGGAGCTGTTTTTT
TRBV19	TRBD1	17	.	TRBJ2-1	CASSVEAGTGGLNEQFF	TGTGCCAGTAGTGTAGAAGCCGGGACAGGGGGCCTCAATGAGCAGTTCTTC
TRBV28	TRBD2	18	.	TRBJ2-7	CASSLNARLAGPPYEQYF	TGTGCCAGCAGTTTAAACGCCCGACTAGCGGGGCCCCCCTACGAGCAGTACTTC
TRBV5-1	.	14	.	TRBJ2-1	CASSLPAGAFEQFF	TGCGCCAGCAGCTTACCTGCCGGGGCCTTTGAGCAGTTCTTC
TRBV19	.	14	.	TRBJ1-2	CASSWVGAAYGYTF	TGTGCCAGTAGTTGGGTCGGGGCAGCCTATGGCTACACCTTC
TRBV14	.	16	.	TRBJ2-3	CASSQDRSGGTDTQYF	TGTGCCAGCAGCCAAGATAGGAGCGGTGGCACAGATACGCAGTATTTT
TRBV27	.	14	.	TRBJ2-7	CASSPSTSFHEQYF	TGTGCCAGCAGCCCGTCAACTAGCTTCCACGAGCAGTACTTC
TRBV27	TRBD1	14	.	TRBJ2-7	CASSERDRGQEQYF	TGTGCCAGCAGTGAACGAGACAGGGGGCAAGAGCAGTACTTC
TRBV28	.	16	.	TRBJ2-5	CASSFYAQGSEETQYF	TGTGCCAGCAGTTTTTATGCCCAGGGGAGCGAAGAGACCCAGTACTTC
TRBV27	TRBD2	15	.	TRBJ2-1	CASSFLTSGTSEQFF	TGTGCCAGCAGTTTCCTGACTAGCGGGACTAGTGAGCAGTTCTTC
TRBV6-6	TRBD1	14	.	TRBJ2-5	CASSRTGWQETQYF	TGTGCCAGCAGTAGGACAGGGTGGCAAGAGACCCAGTACTTC
TRBV19	TRBD1	15	.	TRBJ1-1	CASSRAQGARTEAFF	TGTGCCAGTAGTAGAGCACAGGGGGCTCGCACTGAAGCTTTCTTT
TRBV28	.	13	.	TRBJ2-5	CASSLAAQETQYF	TGTGCCAGCAGTTTGGCGGCCCAAGAGACCCAGTACTTC
TRBV9	TRBD2	15	.	TRBJ2-7	CASSVASGTAYEQYF	TGTGCCAGCAGCGTTGCTAGCGGGACCGCATACGAGCAGTACTTC
TRBV28	.	11	.	TRBJ1-1	CASRSMTEAFF	TGTGCCAGCCGTTCGATGACTGAAGCTTTCTTT
TRBV19	TRBD2	19	.	TRBJ2-1	CASSKYTEGLADLYNEQFF	TGTGCCAGTAGCAAATATACGGAGGGACTAGCGGATTTATACAATGAGCAGTTCTTC
TRBV19	.	14	.	TRBJ2-7	CASSSRAGSYEQYF	TGTGCCAGTAGTTCCCGGGCAGGGTCCTACGAGCAGTACTTC
TRBV2	TRBD2	20	.	TRBJ2-2	CASSASAPGLAGDVRGELFF	TGTGCCAGCAGTGCCAGTGCCCCGGGACTAGCGGGAGATGTCCGCGGGGAGCTGTTTTTT
TRBV19	.	13	.	TRBJ2-2	CASSIGFSGELFF	TGTGCCAGTAGTATCGGTTTTTCCGGGGAGCTGTTTTTT
TRBV19	TRBD2	18	.	TRBJ2-3	CASSIDLGRQHSTDTQYF	TGTGCCAGTAGTATAGATCTCGGGAGGCAACACTCCACAGATACGCAGTATTTT
TRBV18	.	11	few	TRBJ1-3	CASSSGNTIYF	TGTGCCAGCTCTTCGGGAAACACCATATATTTT
TRBV19	.	13	.	TRBJ2-7	CASSIVQGREQYF	TGTGCCAGTAGTATAGTGCAGGGCCGCGAGCAGTACTTC
TRBV4-2	.	15	.	TRBJ2-1	CASSQEPSGYNEQFF	TGTGCCAGCAGCCAAGAACCCAGCGGCTACAATGAGCAGTTCTTC
TRBV9	TRBD2	15	.	TRBJ2-3	CASSVGGTSGDTQYF	TGTGCCAGCAGCGTAGGTGGGACTAGCGGAGATACGCAGTATTTT
TRBV6-6	.	13	.	TRBJ2-7	CASSYSIAYEQYF	TGTGCCAGCAGTTACTCGATCGCCTACGAGCAGTACTTC
TRBV29-1	.	14	.	TRBJ2-7	CSVLSERVAYEQYF	TGCAGCGTTTTGTCAGAGAGAGTCGCGTACGAGCAGTACTTC
TRBV4-1	.	13	few	TRBJ2-7	CASSQQRSDEQYF	TGCGCCAGCAGCCAACAACGGTCGGACGAGCAGTACTTC
TRBV6-5	.	14	.	TRBJ1-1	CASSLTGEDTEAFF	TGTGCCAGCAGTCTGACAGGTGAGGACACTGAAGCTTTCTTT
TRBV5-6	TRBD1	14	.	TRBJ2-3	CASNQGQGQDTQYF	TGTGCCAGCAACCAGGGACAGGGCCAAGATACGCAGTATTTT